The 24 T cell receptor beta chains listed next were all sequenced from one sample in a study of vaccination effects on CD4 cells after COVID-19. Pools of viral peptides were used by the ViraFEST assay to expand antigen-specific CD4+ T cells ahead of sequencing. Cultured cells yielded isolated CD4+ T cells after approximately nine days. Absence of prior SARS-CoV-2 infection characterized the vaccine recipients, who showed negative nucleocapsid antibodies. No antigen has been identified for these receptors. Sequencing used immunoSEQ multiplex PCR; TCRdb keeps in-frame clones, though not all of them. Here the sample spans 55,000 to 75,000 clones, around three quarters being singletons. The starting material was CD4+ T cells from PBMCs cultured with HCoV-OC43 spike peptides, obtained before COVID-19 vaccination. Subset indicated: HCoV-OC43 spike overlapping peptide pool stimulation. The source is a human donor who received a COVID-19 vaccine.

This clone occurred once. This chain links TRBV28 with TRBJ2-3; perhaps TRBD2 as D (5 bases). Germline V gene data show CDR1 as MDHEN and CDR2 as SYDVKM. V lost 5 bases and J 4 bases, leaving 16 bases between the germline ends. The CDR3 consists of 15 residues. The CDR3 protein is CASSTPGSVADTQYF. CDR3 sequence (DNA): TGTGCCAGCAGTACCCCGGGGTCGGTTGCAGATACGCAGTATTTT.

CDR3 sequence reads: CATSRDLGNTIYF. The CDR3 DNA reads TGTGCCACCAGCAGAGATCTGGGAAACACCATATATTTT. The chain has TRBV15 and TRBJ1-3, with D unresolved. The CDR3 is made up of 13 amino acids. The germline CDR1 and CDR2 sequences are LNHNV and YYDKDF (reference sequence). V lost 0 bases and J 4 bases, leaving 4 bases between the germline ends.

The sample holds a few counts of this clone. The rearrangement joins TRBV6-6 to TRBJ1-1, with 10 positions matching TRBD1. Germline CDR1 and CDR2: MNHNY and SVGAGI (reference sequence). The CDR3 has 14 residues. With V trimmed by 6 bases and J by 4 bases, 5 bases remained unmatched. The CDR3 region is CASRERQGATEAFF. The DNA of the CDR3 is TGTGCCAGCAGGGAACGACAGGGGGCCACTGAAGCTTTCTTT.

J is TRBJ1-5 and V is TRBV2, with D possibly TRBD1 on 6 matching bases. The germline CDR1 and CDR2 sequences are SNHLY and FYNNEI. CDR3 size: 14 residues. V lost 7 bases, J lost 7 bases, and 17 bases lay in between. In DNA, the CDR3 is TGTGCCAGCACCGGAGGGGGGGGCTGGCAGCCCCAGCATTTT. This codes for CASTGGGGWQPQHF.

The chain is built from TRBV10-3 and TRBJ1-2, with D possibly matching TRBD1 (6 bases). V lost 3 bases to trimming and J lost 3 bases, with 17 bases between them. Looked up from germline, CDR1 is ENHRY and CDR2 is SYGVKD. This CDR3 is 16 amino acids long. CDR3 in DNA: TGTGCCATCAGTGATCCGACAGGTCTACTAGACTATGGCTACACCTTC. It encodes CAISDPTGLLDYGYTF.

The chain combines TRBV15 with TRBJ1-5; unclear D gene. This CDR3 contains 13 residues. Between the trimmed V and J ends, which lost 1 base and 5 bases, there was a span of 6 bases. The V gene's germline CDR1 is LNHNV and CDR2 YYDKDF (reference sequence). CDR3 residues: CATSRGGYQPQHF. CDR3 bases: TGTGCCACCAGCAGAGGAGGATATCAGCCCCAGCATTTT.

V usage is TRBV5-8 and J usage is TRBJ1-1, with a tentative D call TRBD1 (6 bases). With 0 bases removed from V and 6 bases from J, the gap between germline ends came to 9 bases. CDR3 size: 13 residues. Germline CDR1 SGHTS, CDR2 YDEGEE. The CDR3 DNA reads TGTGCCAGCAGCTTGGACAGGGTGGCTGAAGCTTTCTTT. It specifies CASSLDRVAEAFF.

V and J are TRBV2 and TRBJ1-2, with 8 bases lining up with TRBD1. CDR1 and CDR2 (germline): SNHLY, FYNNEI. This CDR3 is built from 14 residues. J gave up 8 bases and V 2 bases, and 7 bases lay outside the gene matches. The CDR3 coding sequence is TGTGCCAGCAGTGAATTTAAACAGGGGGGCGGCTACACCTTC. Amino acids: CASSEFKQGGGYTF.

The V call is TRBV24-1, the J call TRBJ1-6; the D is unclear. Trimming removed 2 bases at V and 5 bases at J, with 9 bases between. The CDR3 contains 15 residues. Germline V gene sequence: CDR1 KGHDR, CDR2 SFDVKD. The CDR3 loop is CATSDSAGNNSPLHF. In DNA, the CDR3 is TGTGCCACCAGTGATTCGGCGGGAAATAATTCACCCCTCCACTTT.

The rearrangement joins TRBV24-1 to TRBJ2-3; unclear D gene. This CDR3 spans 13 amino acids. The ends were cut back, 5 bases at V and 2 bases at J, with 7 bases in the middle. The germline V gene encodes CDR1 KGHDR and CDR2 SFDVKD. In nucleotides, the CDR3 is TGTGCCACCAGTGGAAGGGTCACAGATACGCAGTATTTT. Translated, it gives CATSGRVTDTQYF.

This clone showed up just a few times. CDR3 region: CASSLRFGQGAPQETQYF. The CDR3 nucleotides read TGTGCCAGCAGCCTAAGATTCGGACAGGGGGCCCCCCAAGAGACCCAGTACTTC. The chain joins TRBV7-9 to TRBJ2-5; 11 positions agree with TRBD1. The ends lost 5 bases at V and 1 base at J; junction bases unmatched: 12. The germline gives CDR1 SEHNR, CDR2 FQNEAQ (reference sequence). There are 18 residues in the CDR3.

This clone was seen more than once but under ten times. This chain joins TRBV5-1 and TRBJ1-1; D is perhaps TRBD1 (5 bases). Between the trimmed V and J ends, which lost 0 bases and 4 bases, there was a span of 10 bases. This CDR3 comprises 14 residues. Germline loops: CDR1 SGHRS, CDR2 YFSETQ. The CDR3 DNA reads TGCGCCAGCAGCTTGGTTTCAGGGAGCACTGAAGCTTTCTTT. As protein: CASSLVSGSTEAFF.

The V gene is TRBV7-6, the J gene TRBJ2-5; 9 nucleotides agree with TRBD2. Trimming at V came to 5 bases and at J to 7 bases, leaving 11 bases not matched to a gene. The CDR3 loop spans 15 amino acids. Germline CDR1 SGHVS, CDR2 FNYEAQ. CDR3 coding DNA: TGTGCCAGCAGCCGCATTAGCGGGGGAGAAGGGACCCAGTACTTC. It yields the protein CASSRISGGEGTQYF.

The chain links TRBV2 to TRBJ2-3; D is ambiguous. V was cut by 2 bases and J by 2 bases, with 11 bases left in between. The CDR3 spans 15 residues. Germline values: CDR1 SNHLY, CDR2 FYNNEI. The CDR3 coding sequence is TGTGCCAGCAGTGAATTTGACACTTACACAGATACGCAGTATTTT. The encoded protein is CASSEFDTYTDTQYF.

The chain couples TRBV5-8 to TRBJ2-5; 8 bases agree with TRBD2. The length of the CDR3 is 17 residues. Per germline, CDR1 SGHTS and CDR2 YDEGEE. Trimming removed 7 bases from V and 4 bases from J; junction bases left unmatched: 18. CDR3 region: CASPEGPGTRIPETQYF. The CDR3 region has the DNA TGTGCCAGCCCAGAGGGGCCCGGGACTAGAATTCCAGAGACCCAGTACTTC.

The rearrangement uses TRBV12-2 and TRBJ2-7; no DNA check was done on the table's D call, TRBD2. TRBV12-2 is described as a pseudogene. The CDR3 is 17 residues long. The CDR3: CASRLELAGGASYEQYV. CDR3 coding DNA: TGTGCAAGTCGCTTAGAGCTAGCGGGGGGTGCCTCCTACGAGCAGTACGTC.

The chain couples TRBV18 to TRBJ1-4; D unresolved. V lost 6 bases and J lost 3, with 14 bases in between. CDR1 and CDR2 (germline): KGHSH, LQKENI. CDR3 size: 15 residues. For the CDR3, the DNA is TGTGCCAGCTCCCTCGGACCTGGCTCTAATGAAAAACTGTTTTTT. It translates to CASSLGPGSNEKLFF.

Points on this clone: Other DNA sequences in the sample encode the same CDR3. The genes are TRBV5-8 and TRBJ2-1; D may be TRBD2 (7 bases). The V end lost 1 base, the J end lost 0 bases, and 8 bases lay between the germline ends. The germline V gene has CDR1 SGHTS and CDR2 YDEGEE. CDR3 length: 15 amino acids. The CDR3 coding sequence is TGTGCCAGCAGCTTGAGGGGGGGCTCCTACAATGAGCAGTTCTTC. Its translation is CASSLRGGSYNEQFF.

This rearrangement joins TRBV20-1 to TRBJ2-5; 16 nucleotides align to TRBD2. The CDR3 runs to 20 residues. V was clipped by 3 bases and J by 5 bases; unmatched bases: 18. Germline V CDR1 and CDR2: DFQATT, SNEGSKA (reference sequence). CDR3 nucleotides: TGCAGTGCTAGTCCTTTTCTGGGACTAGCGGGGGGGCCACCAACGGAGACCCAGTACTTC. Protein: CSASPFLGLAGGPPTETQYF.

The CDR3, as DNA: TGTGCCAGCACCACCCGGACAGGGACAGAGACCCAGTACTTC. Amino acid sequence: CASTTRTGTETQYF. The chain has TRBV6-5 and TRBJ2-5; TRBD1 agrees at 8 bases. The CDR3 is 14 amino acids. The germline V gene has CDR1 MNHEY and CDR2 SVGAGI. After removal of 7 bases from V and 4 bases from J, the junction contained 8 bases not matched to a gene.

This clone was observed a handful of times. The chain combines TRBV7-3 with TRBJ1-2; D is perhaps TRBD1 (6 bases). The V end lost 5 bases, the J end lost 4 bases, and 14 bases lay between the germline ends. This CDR3 has 14 residues. Germline V gene lookup returns CDR1 SGHTA and CDR2 FQGTGA. CDR3 nucleotide sequence: TGTGCCAGCAGCCGGGGGGGCACCAGCTATGGCTACACCTTC. Its translation is CASSRGGTSYGYTF.

This CDR3 reads CASSPTGSTEQYV. CDR3 DNA sequence: TGTGCCAGCAGTCCCACAGGGAGTACCGAGCAGTACGTC. The gene calls are TRBV12-3 or TRBV12-4 and TRBJ2-7, with D possibly being TRBD1 (6 bases). The CDR3 runs 13 residues. Trimming removed 5 bases at V and 6 bases at J, with 14 bases between.

This chain links TRBV5-6 with TRBJ2-2; unclear D gene. CDR1 and CDR2 from the germline V gene are SGHDT and YYEEEE. Trimming pared 0 bases from V and 6 bases from J, leaving 12 bases between. This CDR3 region has 15 residues. As DNA, the CDR3 is TGTGCCAGCAGCTTGGTATCCGGGTTCGCCGGGGAGCTGTTTTTT. This translates into CASSLVSGFAGELFF.

The chain couples TRBV24-1 to TRBJ1-2; D gene unclear. Germline CDR1 reads KGHDR; CDR2 reads SFDVKD. Between the trimmed V and J ends, which lost 3 bases and 9 bases, there was a span of 13 bases. CDR3 size: 13 residues. The CDR3 loop reads CATSDPPQTRYTF. DNA of the CDR3: TGTGCCACCAGTGATCCCCCCCAGACCCGCTACACCTTC.